The 9 T cell receptor beta chains presented below share a single source sample, sequenced in a study of response to subunit inactivated influenza vaccine. TCRdb redid the calling of the RT-PCR reads with MiXCR, one entry per CDR3 protein. The repertoire holds about 700,000 distinct CDR3 sequences, with 14% as singletons. Material: PBMCs from blood, obtained less than 15 days before vaccination. The receptors come from a man aged 50 to 59 who received an inactivated influenza vaccine.

This clonotype was picked up a small number of times. J is TRBJ2-6 and V is TRBV18, with 10 bases identical to TRBD1. The length of the CDR3 is 18 residues. Germline V gene data show CDR1 as KGHSH and CDR2 as LQKENI. The ends lost 4 bases at V and 0 bases at J; junction bases unmatched: 6. The CDR3 sequence is CASSLGTGDVSGANVLTF. In nucleotides, the CDR3 is TGTGCCAGCTCACTCGGGACAGGGGACGTCTCTGGGGCCAACGTCCTGACTTTC.

This clonotype was seen only a few times. The CDR3 sequence is CASSLGTGEMNIQYF. DNA for the CDR3: TGTGCCAGCAGCTTAGGGACAGGGGAGATGAACATTCAGTACTTC. J is TRBJ2-4 and V is TRBV7-8; 9 bases are shared with TRBD1. There are 15 residues in the CDR3. J was trimmed by 7 bases and V by 1 base; bases with no gene match: 5. Germline CDR1 reads SGHVS; CDR2 reads FQNEAQ.

This clonotype turned up a few times. This chain joins TRBV7-9 and TRBJ2-1; no clear D gene. The V gene lost 2 bases and the J gene lost 1 base, with 9 bases spanning the gap. Germline V gene sequence: CDR1 SEHNR, CDR2 FQNEAQ (reference sequence). This CDR3 spans 15 amino acids. CDR3 sequence: CASSLYSSSYNEQFF. The CDR3 DNA reads as TGTGCCAGCAGCTTATACTCAAGTTCCTACAATGAGCAGTTCTTC.

This clonotype was observed a handful of times. V is TRBV15 and J is TRBJ2-5, with no clear D. CDR1 and CDR2 (germline): LNHNV, YYDKDF (reference sequence). The CDR3 is 13 residues long. V was shortened by 0 bases and J by 8 bases, with 10 bases between the two germline ends. The CDR3 is CATSRDVLDTQYF. As DNA, the CDR3 is TGTGCCACCAGCAGAGATGTTCTAGACACCCAGTACTTC.

The chain employs TRBV12-3 or TRBV12-4 and TRBJ2-1; maybe TRBD2 (7 bases). This CDR3 is built from 14 residues. Trimming removed 3 bases at V and 7 bases at J, with 13 bases between. The CDR3 is CASSFGGGPNEQFF. CDR3 in DNA: TGTGCCAGCAGTTTTGGGGGGGGGCCGAATGAGCAGTTCTTC.

The chain combines TRBV20-1 with TRBJ2-7; 13 positions agree with TRBD2. The CDR3 covers 16 residues. CDR1 DFQATT and CDR2 SNEGSKA come from the germline V gene (reference sequence). V trimming: 3 bases; J trimming: 7 bases; junction bases outside the gene matches: 12. The CDR3 protein is CSASPSTSGGAGEQYF. For the CDR3, the DNA is TGCAGTGCTAGCCCCAGCACTAGCGGGGGGGCGGGGGAGCAGTACTTC.

This clonotype was seen a handful of times. V usage is TRBV12-3 or TRBV12-4 and J usage is TRBJ1-3, with D maybe TRBD1 (5 bases). CDR3 length: 14 residues. Trimming shortened V by 3 bases and J by 7 bases, and 13 bases separated the two germline ends. The chain's CDR3 is CASSFFGWGNTIYF. The CDR3 DNA reads as TGTGCCAGCAGTTTCTTCGGTTGGGGGAACACCATATATTTT.

This chain joins TRBV20-1 and TRBJ1-1, with D uncertain. This CDR3 comprises 14 residues. Germline assignment: CDR1 DFQATT and CDR2 SNEGSKA (reference sequence). Trimming stripped 0 bases from V and 3 bases from J, with 11 bases between. CDR3 coding DNA: TGCAGTGCTAGAGAAGGTCTGGGTGACACTGAAGCTTTCTTT. This encodes CSAREGLGDTEAFF.

This clonotype has a count of ten or more. V is TRBV20-1 and J is TRBJ2-5; perhaps D is TRBD1 or TRBD2 (6 bases each). The V end was cut by 6 bases, the J end by 6 bases, with 14 bases between. CDR3 length equals 12 residues. In germline, CDR1 is DFQATT, CDR2 SNEGSKA (reference sequence). CDR3 sequence reads: CSAIQGRKTQYF. For the CDR3, the DNA is TGCAGTGCGATCCAGGGGAGGAAGACCCAGTACTTC.